Sequencing of this T cell receptor beta chain was carried out in a study of cytomegalovirus exposure and HLA in healthy donors. General study findings and limits: Later analysis identified a missense DCLRE1C variant that was linked to TCR beta V- and J-gene trimming.

Use of 60 Vbeta and 13 Jbeta primers characterized the PCR. Some clones are missing from TCRdb's copy, which holds only in-frame ones; the method was immunoSEQ multiplex PCR. The sample contains some 100,000 clones, about 80% of which appear only once. For this clone: The target antigen is unknown.

CDR3 size: 15 residues. Unmatched junction bases numbered 10, after V lost 5 bases and J lost 3 bases. CDR1 SEHNR and CDR2 FQNEAQ come from the germline V gene (reference sequence). The source of this sequence is a woman between 50 and 59 years old in good health and CMV-seropositive. The sequenced sample was PBMCs. The chain carries TRBV7-9 and TRBJ2-7; 7 bases match TRBD2. DNA of the CDR3: TGTGCCAGCAGCCCCCCGACTAGCTACCGCTACGAGCAGTACTTC. Translating gives CASSPPTSYRYEQYF.